The 18 T cell receptor beta chains in this list originate from one sample, sequenced in a study of blood T cell repertoires in COVID-19. The data were produced by immunoSEQ multiplex PCR, yet TCRdb's version contains in-frame clones alone and is incomplete. The sample includes some 41,000 clones, 86% of them seen just once. Sequenced input: peripheral blood. The receptors were gathered from a human donor in a cohort sampled during active COVID-19.

The rearrangement links TRBV19 to TRBJ1-2; 10 positions agree with TRBD1. This CDR3 contains 14 residues. CDR1 is LNHDA and CDR2 is SQIVND in the germline V gene (reference sequence). The V segment lost 5 bases and the J segment 13 bases; nucleotides outside the gene matches: 13. CDR3 protein: CASSSRQGAQFPTF. CDR3 sequence (DNA): TGTGCCAGTAGTTCCCGACAGGGGGCGCAATTCCCCACCTTC.

This clone was detected only once. The chain recombines TRBV5-1 with TRBJ1-1, with a weak D call TRBD1 (6 bases). Germline V gene sequence: CDR1 SGHRS, CDR2 YFSETQ. Trimming pared 3 bases from V and 1 base from J, leaving 10 bases between. CDR3 length: 14 residues. The CDR3 protein is CASSSRQANTEAFF. The CDR3 coding sequence is TGCGCCAGCAGCTCCAGACAGGCGAACACTGAAGCTTTCTTT.

This clone was detected only a few times. This sample also contains other DNA sequences that code for the same CDR3. This chain links TRBV4-1 with TRBJ1-5; 8 bases line up with TRBD1. Per the germline V gene, CDR1 is MGHRA and CDR2 is YSYEKL. The CDR3 is made up of 14 amino acids. The trim removed 6 bases at V and 2 bases at J, leaving 3 bases unmatched. In nucleotides, the CDR3 is TGCGCCAGCAGTCAGACAGGGGGCAATCAGCCCCAGCATTTT. It codes for CASSQTGGNQPQHF.

This clone came up a few times. The rearrangement joins TRBV19 to TRBJ2-5; no reliable D call. This CDR3 spans 14 amino acids. V was shortened by 5 bases and J by 4 bases, with 14 bases between the two germline ends. CDR1 LNHDA and CDR2 SQIVND come from the germline V gene (reference sequence). CDR3 DNA: TGTGCCAGTAGTCCTCAAAGCGCGGCAGAGACCCAGTACTTC. This gives the protein CASSPQSAAETQYF.

The chain has TRBV5-1 and TRBJ2-2, with 7 bases matching TRBD2. Germline values: CDR1 SGHRS, CDR2 YFSETQ. After removal of 4 bases from V and 4 bases from J, the junction contained 7 bases not matched to a gene. The CDR3 contains 15 residues. DNA for the CDR3: TGCGCCAGCAGCCCCGGGGGGTCTGGCACCGGGGAGCTGTTTTTT. It codes for CASSPGGSGTGELFF.

The chain is built from TRBV27 and TRBJ2-5, with 9 nucleotides matching TRBD2. Germline-derived CDR1 and CDR2 are MNHEY and SMNVEV (reference sequence). V lost 3 bases and J lost 9; bases outside the gene matches: 17. This CDR3 is 17 amino acids long. CDR3 nucleotide sequence: TGTGCCAGCAGTTTGGGGGCGGGGGGGCCTTCCCAACGGGCCCAGTACTTC. Residues: CASSLGAGGPSQRAQYF.

This clone was recorded once. The CDR3 protein is CASSLTGDSYEQYF. The CDR3, as DNA: TGTGCCAGCAGCTTAACAGGGGACTCCTACGAGCAGTACTTC. The gene calls are TRBV7-9 and TRBJ2-7; 7 nucleotides line up with TRBD1. Losses at the gene ends were 2 bases for V and 0 bases for J; bases not matched to a gene: 1. The CDR3 consists of 14 residues. Germline-derived CDR1 and CDR2 are SEHNR and FQNEAQ (reference sequence).

The chain employs TRBV3-1 (or the pseudogene TRBV3-2) and TRBJ2-7, with 8 bases that match TRBD2. Germline V CDR1 and CDR2: LGHDT, YNNKEL (reference sequence). The CDR3 runs 14 residues. J gave up 2 bases and V 8 bases, and 8 bases lay outside the gene matches. The CDR3 sequence: CASAHGGGTYEQYF. The CDR3 DNA sequence: TGTGCCAGCGCTCACGGGGGGGGCACCTACGAGCAGTACTTC.

This clone turned up a few times. V is TRBV9 and J is TRBJ2-3; TRBD2 aligns across 15 bases. Germline CDR1 and CDR2: SGDLS and YYNGEE. The CDR3 spans 17 residues. V lost 7 bases and J lost 3; bases outside the gene matches: 9. CDR3 residues: CASSGLAGGRLTDTQYF. The CDR3 bases are TGTGCCAGCTCCGGACTAGCGGGGGGGCGGCTGACAGATACGCAGTATTTT.

The gene calls are TRBV4-1 and TRBJ1-1; 9 bases map to TRBD1. This CDR3 spans 16 amino acids. V lost 3 bases, J lost 0 bases, and 5 bases stayed unmatched. Germline V gene data show CDR1 as MGHRA and CDR2 as YSYEKL. Written as DNA, the CDR3 is TGCGCCAGCAGCCAGGCATGGACAGGGGTGAACACTGAAGCTTTCTTT. As protein: CASSQAWTGVNTEAFF.

The chain is built from TRBV19 and TRBJ1-1; no definite D call. This CDR3 contains 13 residues. The germline V gene encodes CDR1 LNHDA and CDR2 SQIVND (reference sequence). Deletions cut 5 bases from V and 0 bases from J, with 7 bases between. CDR3 nucleotides: TGTGCCAGTAGTCCGACACTGAACACTGAAGCTTTCTTT. Its translation is CASSPTLNTEAFF.

This chain uses TRBV7-9 with TRBJ1-5; D is ambiguous. V dropped 1 base and J dropped 5 bases, with 3 bases sitting between them. CDR3 size: 12 residues. CDR1 is SEHNR and CDR2 is FQNEAQ in the germline V gene (reference sequence). CDR3 sequence reads: CASSLGDQPQHF. DNA for the CDR3: TGTGCCAGCAGCTTAGGAGATCAGCCCCAGCATTTT. The entire variable domain, with the rest obtained from reference TRBV7-9 and TRBJ1-5, is as follows: DTGVSQNPRHKITKRGQNVTFRCDPISEHNRLYWYRQTLGQGPEFLTYFQNEAQLEKSRLLSDRFSAERPKGSFSTLEIQRTEQGDSAMYLCASSLGDQPQHFGDGTRLSIL.

This clone was seen only once. The chain recombines TRBV5-6 with TRBJ1-2, with D possibly matching TRBD1 (5 bases). The germline V gene has CDR1 SGHDT and CDR2 YYEEEE. The germline V and J ends were trimmed by 4 bases and 4 bases, with 17 bases remaining between them. The CDR3 is 15 amino acids. CDR3 sequence reads: CASSPGPGRGYGYTF. The CDR3 DNA reads as TGTGCCAGCAGCCCAGGCCCGGGTAGGGGCTATGGCTACACCTTC.

The chain employs TRBV19 and TRBJ1-2; no reliable D call. V shed 7 bases and J shed 1 base, with 16 bases lying between them. The germline V gene has CDR1 LNHDA and CDR2 SQIVND (reference sequence). This CDR3 spans 15 amino acids. In DNA, the CDR3 is TGTGCCAGTAATGAGTCGCCCCCGATTAACTATGGCTACACCTTC. Its translation: CASNESPPINYGYTF. The full variable domain, its missing parts supplied by reference TRBV19 and TRBJ1-2, is DGGITQSPKYLFRKEGQNVTLSCEQNLNHDAMYWYRQDPGQGLRLIYYSQIVNDFQKGDIAEGYSVSREKKESFPLTVTSAQKNPTAFYLCASNESPPINYGYTFGSGTRLTVV.

The rearrangement links TRBV6-5 to TRBJ2-3; tentative D call: TRBD1 (6 bases). The germline V gene encodes CDR1 MNHEY and CDR2 SVGAGI. Trimming took 6 bases from V and 2 from J, leaving 9 bases between them. CDR3 length: 13 residues. CDR3 nucleotide sequence: TGTGCCAGCAGCGGACAGAACACAGATACGCAGTATTTT. As protein: CASSGQNTDTQYF.

The V gene is TRBV3-1 (or the pseudogene TRBV3-2), the J gene TRBJ1-1; a possible D gene is TRBD1 (6 bases). Germline values: CDR1 LGHDT, CDR2 YNNKEL (reference sequence). V was shortened by 4 bases and J by 10 bases, with 16 bases between the two germline ends. The CDR3 covers 13 residues. This CDR3 is CASSPGRGDSAFF. DNA for the CDR3: TGTGCCAGCAGCCCAGGGAGGGGGGATTCAGCTTTCTTT.

The V and J genes are TRBV6-5 and TRBJ2-1; the D gene is possibly TRBD1 (6 bases). The CDR3 is 15 amino acids. Germline CDR1 reads MNHEY; CDR2 reads SVGAGI. With 2 bases removed from V and 4 bases from J, the gap between germline ends came to 12 bases. This CDR3 reads CASSYAGTKYNEQFF. DNA of the CDR3: TGTGCCAGCAGTTACGCCGGGACAAAGTACAATGAGCAGTTCTTC.

The chain combines TRBV10-3 with TRBJ1-1; no reliable D call. This CDR3 spans 13 amino acids. Trimming removed 7 bases from V and 0 bases from J, with 9 bases in between. Per germline, CDR1 ENHRY and CDR2 SYGVKD. The CDR3 coding sequence is TGTGCCATCACAGAGTCCATGAACACTGAAGCTTTCTTT. Amino acids: CAITESMNTEAFF.